The 22 T cell receptor beta chains below come from one sample, sequenced in a study of cytomegalovirus exposure and HLA in healthy donors. The PCR employed 60 Vbeta primers together with 13 Jbeta primers. Generated by immunoSEQ multiplex PCR, the TCRdb table keeps only in-frame clones and is missing some. The sample has approximately 120,000 clones; roughly 75% are singletons. Material for sequencing was PBMCs. Receptors were obtained from a woman between 50 and 59 years old in good health and CMV-seronegative.

The chain joins TRBV19 to TRBJ1-1; D ambiguous. The CDR3 covers 14 residues. Germline V gene data show CDR1 as LNHDA and CDR2 as SQIVND (reference sequence). V gave up 8 bases and J gave up 0 bases, with 13 bases separating them. As DNA, the CDR3 is TGTGCCAGTGCCGACGGAGAGCTGAACACTGAAGCTTTCTTT. It specifies CASADGELNTEAFF. Supplemented by reference TRBV19 and TRBJ1-1, the full variable domain reads DGGITQSPKYLFRKEGQNVTLSCEQNLNHDAMYWYRQDPGQGLRLIYYSQIVNDFQKGDIAEGYSVSREKKESFPLTVTSAQKNPTAFYLCASADGELNTEAFFGQGTRLTVV.

The CDR3 reads CASSGQGPTEAFF. CDR3 coding DNA: TGTGCCAGCAGTGGACAGGGACCCACTGAAGCTTTCTTT. The chain carries TRBV6-6 and TRBJ1-1; TRBD1 aligns across 8 bases. The CDR3 length is 13 residues. Germline CDR1 MNHNY, CDR2 SVGAGI (reference sequence). The trim removed 5 bases at V and 4 bases at J, leaving 3 bases unmatched.

The chain employs TRBV19 and TRBJ2-3; 8 bases map to TRBD2. After removal of 3 bases from V and 4 bases from J, the junction contained 9 bases not matched to a gene. The length of the CDR3 is 16 residues. In germline, CDR1 is LNHDA, CDR2 SQIVND (reference sequence). In DNA form, the CDR3 reads TGTGCCAGTAGTATCCCGACTAGCGTAGGGGCAGATACGCAGTATTTT. Its protein product is CASSIPTSVGADTQYF.

The genes are TRBV15 and TRBJ2-7; the D gene is possibly TRBD1 (5 bases). Germline CDR1 is LNHNV and CDR2 is YYDKDF (reference sequence). CDR3 length: 12 residues. Trimming shortened V by 0 bases and J by 6 bases, and 6 bases separated the two germline ends. The CDR3 reads CATSRDGAEQYF. The CDR3 bases are TGTGCCACCAGCAGAGATGGGGCCGAGCAGTACTTC.

The chain employs TRBV28 and TRBJ2-5; 7 bases match TRBD1. The DNA end favors TRBJ2-7, so the J call may be wrong. Per the germline V gene, CDR1 is MDHEN and CDR2 is SYDVKM. CDR3 size: 13 residues. In DNA form, the CDR3 reads TGTGCCAGCAAGGCAGGGGGAATCTACGAGCAGTACTTC. This translates into CASKAGGIYEQYF.

This chain uses TRBV12-5 with TRBJ2-1; 7 nucleotides align to TRBD2. The CDR3 totals 12 residues. Per germline, CDR1 LGHNT and CDR2 FRNRAP. After removal of 5 bases from V and 10 bases from J, the junction contained 5 bases not matched to a gene. CDR3 residues: CASGPGTTEQFF. The CDR3 bases are TGTGCTAGTGGTCCCGGGACTACCGAGCAGTTCTTC.

This clone was counted a few times. This rearrangement joins TRBV28 to TRBJ1-2; TRBD1 matches at 7 bases. The CDR3 is 14 amino acids. V lost 4 bases to trimming and J lost 2 bases; unmatched junction nucleotides: 4. Germline V CDR1 and CDR2: MDHEN, SYDVKM. The CDR3 coding sequence is TGTGCCAGCAGTTCCGGACAGGCCAACTATGGCTACACCTTC. Amino acids: CASSSGQANYGYTF.

J is TRBJ2-5 and V is TRBV9; possibly TRBD2 for D (5 bases). V was trimmed by 0 bases and J by 1 base, leaving 10 bases between them. The germline CDR1 and CDR2 sequences are SGDLS and YYNGEE. The CDR3 is 15 amino acids. The CDR3 loop reads CASSVDEGSQETQYF. The CDR3 coding sequence is TGTGCCAGCAGCGTAGATGAGGGCAGCCAAGAGACCCAGTACTTC.

The J gene is TRBJ2-4, the V gene TRBV18; D not certain. The V end lost 4 bases, the J end lost 5 bases, and 9 bases lay between the germline ends. This CDR3 contains 13 residues. CDR1 is KGHSH and CDR2 is LQKENI in the germline V gene. The CDR3 DNA follows: TGTGCCAGCTCACTCACCCAGGAAAACATTCAGTACTTC. Translation: CASSLTQENIQYF.

This chain connects TRBV11-1 to TRBJ2-1; 12 positions agree with TRBD2. CDR1 is SGHAT, CDR2 FQDESV, per germline (reference sequence). With V trimmed by 4 bases and J by 4 bases, 5 bases remained unmatched. The CDR3 loop spans 16 amino acids. The CDR3 coding sequence is TGTGCCAGCAGCTCGCCCGGACTAGCGGGATACAATGAGCAGTTCTTC. Translation gives CASSSPGLAGYNEQFF. The entire variable domain, with the rest obtained from reference TRBV11-1 and TRBJ2-1, is as follows: EAEVAQSPRYKITEKSQAVAFWCDPISGHATLYWYRQILGQGPELLVQFQDESVVDDSQLPKDRFSAERLKGVDSTLKIQPAELGDSAMYLCASSSPGLAGYNEQFFGPGTRLTVL.

This chain uses TRBV29-1 with TRBJ2-5, with 7 bases lining up with TRBD1. Germline V gene sequence: CDR1 SQVTM, CDR2 ANQGSEA. The V and J ends lost 7 bases and 5 bases, in that order; junction bases with no gene match: 10. The CDR3 totals 13 residues. The chain's CDR3 is CSAGLQGSETQYF. The CDR3 DNA reads TGCAGCGCCGGTCTACAGGGGTCTGAGACCCAGTACTTC. Combining the CDR3 with reference TRBV29-1 and TRBJ2-5 gives the whole variable domain SAVISQKPSRDICQRGTSLTIQCQVDSQVTMMFWYRQQPGQSLTLIATANQGSEATYESGFVIDKFPISRPNLTFSTLTVSNMSPEDSSIYLCSAGLQGSETQYFGPGTRLLVL.

The chain combines TRBV2 with TRBJ1-2; 8 nucleotides match TRBD1. Germline trimming cut 6 bases from V and 7 bases from J; bases unmatched to any gene: 10. The CDR3 covers 14 residues. Germline-derived CDR1 and CDR2 are SNHLY and FYNNEI. CDR3 nucleotide sequence: TGTGCCAGCAGCGACGGACAGGGTTGGCCTGGCTACACCTTC. Its translation: CASSDGQGWPGYTF.

The V call is TRBV28, the J call TRBJ2-7; D is unclear. Germline V CDR1 and CDR2: MDHEN, SYDVKM. The CDR3 is 13 amino acids. V shed 6 bases and J shed 2 bases, with 11 bases lying between them. CDR3 amino acids: CASRMGKTYEQYF. In nucleotides, the CDR3 is TGTGCCAGCAGGATGGGCAAAACCTACGAGCAGTACTTC.

CDR3 protein: CAWVKQGLAGYTF. CDR3 bases: TGTGCCTGGGTTAAGCAGGGGTTGGCTGGCTACACCTTC. The chain is built from TRBV30 and TRBJ1-2, with a tentative D call TRBD1 (6 bases). Between the trimmed V and J ends, which lost 5 bases and 7 bases, there was a span of 17 bases. The CDR3 length is 13 residues. Germline lookup yields CDR1 GTSNPN and CDR2 SVGIG (reference sequence).

This clone was recorded once. The V gene is TRBV9, the J gene TRBJ2-1, with 10 bases lining up with TRBD2. This CDR3 comprises 16 residues. Germline CDR1 is SGDLS and CDR2 is YYNGEE. V lost 0 bases to trimming and J lost 8 bases; unmatched junction nucleotides: 8. This CDR3 reads CASSVDGTSEGDEQFF. In DNA, the CDR3 is TGTGCCAGCAGCGTAGACGGGACTAGCGAGGGGGATGAGCAGTTCTTC.

This clone has a handful of counts. The rearrangement joins TRBV11-3 to TRBJ2-7, with D possibly being TRBD2 (5 bases). CDR1 SGHNT and CDR2 YENEEA come from the germline V gene. The V end was cut by 5 bases, the J end by 6 bases, with 11 bases between. The CDR3 spans 12 residues. The CDR3 reads CASSPMSGEQYF. As DNA, the CDR3 is TGTGCCAGCAGCCCTATGAGCGGCGAGCAGTACTTC.

J is TRBJ2-1 and V is TRBV4-2; TRBD2 matches at 10 bases. The V segment lost 0 bases and the J segment 4 bases; nucleotides outside the gene matches: 6. The germline V gene has CDR1 LGHNA and CDR2 YNFKEQ. The CDR3 totals 17 residues. This chain's CDR3 is CASSQESGLAAYNEQFF. The CDR3 DNA sequence: TGTGCCAGCAGCCAAGAGAGTGGACTAGCGGCGTACAATGAGCAGTTCTTC.

This chain connects TRBV5-4 to TRBJ2-7; weak D call: TRBD2 (6 bases). Germline CDR1 SGHNT, CDR2 YYREEE (reference sequence). V was shortened by 4 bases and J by 2 bases, with 13 bases between the two germline ends. The CDR3 is 14 residues long. In DNA form, the CDR3 reads TGTGCCAGCAGCCCGGAGGGACGTACCTACGAGCAGTACTTC. Translation: CASSPEGRTYEQYF. The full variable domain, completed using reference TRBV5-4 and TRBJ2-7, is ETGVTQSPTHLIKTRGQQVTLRCSSQSGHNTVSWYQQALGQGPQFIFQYYREEENGRGNFPPRFSGLQFPNYSSELNVNALELDDSALYLCASSPEGRTYEQYFGPGTRLTVT.

The chain joins TRBV30 to TRBJ2-1; possible D gene TRBD2, 6 bases. Between the trimmed V and J ends, which lost 0 bases and 2 bases, there was a span of 8 bases. The germline gives CDR1 GTSNPN, CDR2 SVGIG (reference sequence). This CDR3 contains 14 residues. The CDR3 sequence: CAWSVGGAYNEQFF. The DNA for the CDR3 is TGTGCCTGGAGTGTTGGAGGGGCCTACAATGAGCAGTTCTTC.

The chain recombines TRBV30 with TRBJ2-3; 7 positions match TRBD2. Germline assignment: CDR1 GTSNPN and CDR2 SVGIG (reference sequence). This CDR3 is 13 amino acids long. V trimming: 4 bases; J trimming: 0 bases; junction bases outside the gene matches: 1. The CDR3 reads CAWTSGSTDTQYF. The DNA of the CDR3 is TGTGCCTGGACTAGCGGCAGCACAGATACGCAGTATTTT.

The chain has TRBV9 and TRBJ2-7, with 8 bases lining up with TRBD1. CDR3 length: 14 residues. CDR1 is SGDLS and CDR2 is YYNGEE in the germline V gene. Trimming removed 0 bases from V and 2 bases from J; junction bases left unmatched: 1. The CDR3 DNA sequence: TGTGCCAGCAGCGTAGGGACAGGGCCCTACGAGCAGTACTTC. Protein: CASSVGTGPYEQYF.

The chain carries TRBV7-8 and TRBJ1-5; D remains unclear. The CDR3 runs to 15 residues. Trimming stripped 0 bases from V and 0 bases from J, with 6 bases between. The germline gives CDR1 SGHVS, CDR2 FQNEAQ. The CDR3: CASSLARLSNQPQHF. CDR3 bases: TGTGCCAGCAGCTTAGCGAGACTTAGCAATCAGCCCCAGCATTTT.